Listed here are 20 T cell receptor beta chains from one sample, sequenced in a study of T cells in Graves' hyperthyroidism and ophthalmopathy. RNA transcripts yielded amplified TCR beta CDR3 regions. HTBI primers drove first-round RT-PCR of the TCR CDR3. TCRdb recomputed calls from the multiplex PCR reads with MiXCR, one row per CDR3 protein. The table has more than 450,000 distinct CDR3 sequences, 15% to 20% seen once. Material for sequencing was blood. Receptor source: a man aged 35-49 years with Graves' ophthalmopathy.

The chain has TRBV7-2 and TRBJ2-7; TRBD2 matches at 7 bases. Germline V gene sequence: CDR1 SGHTA, CDR2 FQGNSA. Trimming at V came to 1 base and at J to 0 bases, leaving 6 bases not matched to a gene. The CDR3 spans 16 residues. CDR3 loop: CASSLGLAESSYEQYF. The CDR3 DNA sequence: TGTGCCAGCAGCTTAGGACTAGCCGAGAGCTCCTACGAGCAGTACTTC.

The chain combines TRBV6-1 with TRBJ2-3; the match to TRBD2 covers 10 bases. Germline CDR1 and CDR2: MNHNS and SASEGT. The CDR3 totals 13 residues. Trimming at V came to 8 bases and at J to 9 bases, leaving 8 bases not matched to a gene. The CDR3 DNA follows: TGTGCCAGCGCAAGCGGGAGGGCCGGGACGCAGTATTTT. Translation: CASASGRAGTQYF.

This sequence joins TRBV5-1 and TRBJ1-2; 7 nucleotides line up with TRBD1. CDR3 length: 14 residues. Trimming at V came to 4 bases and at J to 6 bases, leaving 9 bases not matched to a gene. Germline values: CDR1 SGHRS, CDR2 YFSETQ. The DNA of the CDR3 is TGCGCCAGCAGCCGCGGGACAGCCGAAGATGGCTACACCTTC. It specifies CASSRGTAEDGYTF.

V is TRBV6-2 or TRBV6-3 and J is TRBJ2-5, with D possibly matching TRBD1 (5 bases). CDR3 size: 14 residues. The V gene's germline CDR1 is MNHEY and CDR2 SVGEGT. The V and J ends lost 2 bases and 4 bases respectively, with 11 bases between them. The CDR3 protein is CASSYLRDPETQYF. CDR3 DNA sequence: TGTGCCAGCAGTTACCTCAGGGATCCAGAGACCCAGTACTTC.

This clonotype was counted between two and nine times. V and J are TRBV9 and TRBJ2-3, with TRBD1 identical over 8 bases. The trim removed 0 bases at V and 3 bases at J, leaving 6 bases unmatched. CDR3 length equals 16 residues. Germline V gene data show CDR1 as SGDLS and CDR2 as YYNGEE. CDR3 sequence (DNA): TGTGCCAGCAGCGTAGCTCAGGGGGCCTCAACAGATACGCAGTATTTT. Protein: CASSVAQGASTDTQYF.

This clonotype turned up a few times. The J gene is TRBJ2-1, the V gene TRBV15; 11 bases fit TRBD1. This CDR3 is built from 16 residues. CDR1 is LNHNV, CDR2 YYDKDF, per germline (reference sequence). With 0 bases clipped from V and 6 bases from J, the junction kept 4 bases outside the gene matches. The CDR3 DNA follows: TGTGCCACCAGCAGAGATAAGGGGACAGGGGGCAATGAGCAGTTCTTC. Its translation: CATSRDKGTGGNEQFF.

This clonotype was observed at least ten times. This chain connects TRBV11-2 to TRBJ2-7; D ambiguous. V was clipped by 4 bases and J by 6 bases, with 7 bases between them. The CDR3 sequence is 11 residues long. The germline gives CDR1 SGHAT, CDR2 FQNNGV. CDR3 nucleotides: TGTGCCAGCAGCTCCGTTCGCGAGCAGTACTTC. Translating it yields CASSSVREQYF. The full variable domain, completed using reference TRBV11-2 and TRBJ2-7, is EAGVAQSPRYKIIEKRQSVAFWCNPISGHATLYWYQQILGQGPKLLIQFQNNGVVDDSQLPKDRFSAERLKGVDSTLKIQPAKLEDSAVYLCASSSVREQYFGPGTRLTVT.

This clonotype showed up many times. The chain carries TRBV7-9 and TRBJ2-3; D is ambiguous. CDR1 is SEHNR and CDR2 is FQNEAQ in the germline V gene (reference sequence). Trimming removed 0 bases from V and 0 bases from J, with 7 bases in between. The CDR3 sequence is 15 residues long. The CDR3 is CASSLAAGSTDTQYF. The CDR3 coding sequence is TGTGCCAGCAGCTTAGCGGCAGGCAGCACAGATACGCAGTATTTT.

Only a few counts were recorded for this clonotype. The chain is built from TRBV30 and TRBJ2-7, with D unclear. Germline values: CDR1 GTSNPN, CDR2 SVGIG (reference sequence). V was cut by 0 bases and J by 1 base, with 4 bases left in between. The CDR3 is made up of 12 amino acids. The CDR3 nucleotides read TGTGCCTGGAGTGTTAGTTCCTACGAGCAGTACTTC. As protein: CAWSVSSYEQYF.

In its sample, this clonotype was seen many times. CDR3 sequence reads: CASSFAGQGDEQYF. The DNA for the CDR3 is TGTGCCAGCAGTTTTGCGGGACAGGGAGACGAGCAGTACTTC. The chain uses TRBV12-3 or TRBV12-4 and TRBJ2-7, with TRBD1 matching 9 bases. The CDR3 spans 14 residues. V was clipped by 3 bases and J by 5 bases; unmatched bases: 5.

The V gene is TRBV6-1, the J gene TRBJ1-1, with 9 bases aligning to TRBD1. The germline V gene has CDR1 MNHNS and CDR2 SASEGT. V trimming: 7 bases; J trimming: 3 bases; junction bases outside the gene matches: 12. This CDR3 contains 16 residues. CDR3 DNA sequence: TGTGCCAGCATACGGACAGGGGCCTTGCCGTACACTGAAGCTTTCTTT. Translating gives CASIRTGALPYTEAFF.

There are a few counts of this clonotype. The chain uses TRBV5-1 and TRBJ2-2; 10 bases map to TRBD2. The CDR3 sequence is 14 residues long. Germline loops: CDR1 SGHRS, CDR2 YFSETQ. V trimming: 5 bases; J trimming: 6 bases; junction bases outside the gene matches: 4. CDR3 sequence: CASRPLAGAGELFF. The CDR3 region has the DNA TGCGCCAGCAGGCCTCTAGCGGGAGCCGGGGAGCTGTTTTTT. Together with reference TRBV5-1 and TRBJ2-2, the CDR3 gives the full variable domain: KAGVTQTPRYLIKTRGQQVTLSCSPISGHRSVSWYQQTPGQGLQFLFEYFSETQRNKGNFPGRFSGRQFSNSRSEMNVSTLELGDSALYLCASRPLAGAGELFFGEGSRLTVL.

This clonotype has more than one count but fewer than ten. This chain uses TRBV10-3 with TRBJ2-7; the D gene is possibly TRBD2 (7 bases). V was cut by 6 bases and J by 5 bases, with 20 bases left in between. From germline, CDR1 is ENHRY and CDR2 SYGVKD. This CDR3 is 15 amino acids long. The CDR3 region is CAIREGGGNGNEQYF. In DNA form, the CDR3 reads TGTGCCATCAGGGAAGGCGGGGGCAATGGGAACGAGCAGTACTTC.

As concerns this clonotype: Being one base from a much bigger clone, this may be a read error. V is TRBV11-3 and J is TRBJ1-1, with D possibly matching TRBD1 (5 bases). With 3 bases removed from V and 5 bases from J, the gap between germline ends came to 10 bases. This CDR3 comprises 13 residues. Germline V gives CDR1 SGHNT, CDR2 YENEEA. Here the CDR3 reads CASSFRAGTEAFF. In nucleotides, the CDR3 is TGTGCCAGCAGCTTCAGGGCTGGGACTGAAGCTTTCTTT. The entire variable domain, with the rest obtained from reference TRBV11-3 and TRBJ1-1, is as follows: EAGVVQSPRYKIIEKKQPVAFWCNPISGHNTLYWYLQNLGQGPELLIRYENEEAVDDSQLPKDRFSAERLKGVDSTLKIQPAELGDSAVYLCASSFRAGTEAFFGQGTRLTVV.

This clonotype was seen only a few times. J is TRBJ2-3 and V is TRBV28, with a possible D match to TRBD2 (6 bases). The CDR3 consists of 16 residues. The ends were cut back, 3 bases at V and 2 bases at J, with 15 bases in the middle. Germline CDR1 and CDR2: MDHEN and SYDVKM. CDR3 sequence: CASSLEAGGPTDTQYF. The CDR3 DNA reads as TGTGCCAGCAGTTTGGAGGCCGGGGGACCCACAGATACGCAGTATTTT.

This clonotype showed up many times. V usage is TRBV20-1 and J usage is TRBJ1-1; 8 bases map to TRBD1. The germline gives CDR1 DFQATT, CDR2 SNEGSKA (reference sequence). The junction had 11 bases not matched to a gene; V was cut back by 6 bases and J by 2 bases. This CDR3 is built from 15 residues. The CDR3 DNA reads as TGCAGTGCCACGAACCGGGACAGGCCTAACACTGAAGCTTTCTTT. The encoded protein is CSATNRDRPNTEAFF.

In this sample, this clonotype turned up a few times. V and J are TRBV20-1 and TRBJ2-3; the match to TRBD2 covers 14 bases. CDR1 DFQATT and CDR2 SNEGSKA come from the germline V gene (reference sequence). The CDR3 extends over 16 amino acids. The V segment lost 1 base and the J segment 7 bases; nucleotides outside the gene matches: 7. The CDR3 here is CSARGPGLAGANTQYF. The CDR3 DNA follows: TGCAGTGCTAGAGGCCCGGGACTAGCGGGAGCAAATACGCAGTATTTT.

In this sample, this clonotype turned up a few times. The chain uses TRBV6-4 and TRBJ2-7, with D possibly being TRBD2 (6 bases). This CDR3 spans 21 amino acids. V shed 2 bases and J shed 0 bases, with 29 bases lying between them. Germline loops: CDR1 MRHNA, CDR2 SNTAGT. The CDR3 sequence: CASSDGRERRVRPFVSYEQYF. CDR3 bases: TGTGCCAGCAGTGACGGCAGGGAAAGGAGGGTTCGACCCTTCGTCTCCTACGAGCAGTACTTC.

In its sample, this clonotype was seen a few times. This chain links TRBV2 with TRBJ2-3, with D possibly TRBD1 on 6 matching bases. V was trimmed by 6 bases and J by 0 bases, leaving 13 bases between them. CDR1 and CDR2 from the germline V gene are SNHLY and FYNNEI. The CDR3 length is 15 residues. CDR3 protein: CASSVQGSSTDTQYF. CDR3 in DNA: TGTGCCAGCAGCGTACAGGGTTCTAGCACAGATACGCAGTATTTT. The variable domain in full, with the rest retrieved from reference TRBV2 and TRBJ2-3, is EPEVTQTPSHQVTQMGQEVILRCVPISNHLYFYWYRQILGQKVEFLVSFYNNEISEKSEIFDDQFSVERPDGSNFTLKIRSTKLEDSAMYFCASSVQGSSTDTQYFGPGTRLTVL.

The V call is TRBV5-1, the J call TRBJ1-4; possibly TRBD1 for D (5 bases). The CDR3 is made up of 13 amino acids. Trimming pared 4 bases from V and 8 bases from J, leaving 12 bases between. In germline, CDR1 is SGHRS, CDR2 YFSETQ. The CDR3 nucleotides are TGCGCCAGCAGCCTAGAGCGGGGGGAAAAACTGTTTTTT. Translation gives CASSLERGEKLFF. Using reference TRBV5-1 and TRBJ1-4 for the parts outside the CDR3, the full variable domain is KAGVTQTPRYLIKTRGQQVTLSCSPISGHRSVSWYQQTPGQGLQFLFEYFSETQRNKGNFPGRFSGRQFSNSRSEMNVSTLELGDSALYLCASSLERGEKLFFGSGTQLSVL.